This T cell receptor beta chain was documented in a study of vaccination and CD4 T cells after COVID-19 (dated by TCRdb to between 2021 and 2024). Describing the broader study: Convalescent patients had a positive SARS-CoV-2 result on nasal swab PCR, and of these patients, some ten had mild disease and one had severe disease. Post-COVID blood samples from convalescent patients were collected a median of approximately 93 days after diagnosis, with a range of roughly 35 to 180 days. The spike-specific CD4+ TCR repertoire was compared before and after mRNA vaccination in 10 to 11 COVID-19 convalescent patients and 4 infection-naive healthy vaccine recipients. The cultures were stimulated with overlapping spike peptide pools from SARS-CoV-2 and from the common cold coronaviruses HCoV-NL63, HCoV-OC43 and HCoV-229E. As controls, cultures received a CEFX viral epitope pool (the positive control), an HIV-1 Nef peptide pool (the negative control), or no peptide at all. Participants received two doses of either the Pfizer-BioNTech BNT162b2 vaccine (n=8) or the Moderna mRNA-1273 vaccine (n=2). In the convalescent cohort there were six males and four females, among whom were two Hispanic individuals, seven Caucasians, two Asians and one multiracial person. Post-vaccine blood samples were collected a median of approximately eleven weeks after the second vaccine dose, ranging from about 12 to 241 days.

Findings and caveats that apply to the study as a whole: Although the median number of SARS-CoV-2-reactive clonotypes went up from fewer than 25 after infection to more than 30 after vaccination, the increase was not significant. The number of convalescent patients in the study was relatively small, and the study did not examine early timepoints following natural infection. Of the vaccine-specific clones in convalescent patients, 304 of 307, or nearly all, reacted only to SARS-CoV-2 spike and did not cross-react with common cold coronaviruses. In convalescent patients, a median 86.3% of post-vaccine SARS-CoV-2-reactive clones were detected only after vaccination, and vaccine-specific priming was suggested by this finding.

A distance of 11 bases separates the germline ends of V and J, which lose 6 bases and 8 bases respectively. Including cysteine and phenylalanine, the CDR3 has 12 amino acids. Solely the CDR3 DNA is kept, with 36 bases framed from the first base. In the germline V gene (reference sequence), CDR1 corresponds to LNHDA and CDR2 to SQIVND. Read against the paper, the sample's treatment or condition label means: roughly ten-day PBMC culture with coronavirus spike peptide pools or control peptides (ViraFEST assay). The ViraFEST assay was used in the study, in which antigen-specific T cells were expanded with peptide pools and expanded clonotypes were subsequently identified by TCR sequencing. The convalescent patients' positive SARS-CoV-2 PCR tests were from March to December 2020, which was before the Alpha, Beta and Delta variants emerged in the United States. Each well held fewer than 2.5 million PBMCs cultured with around 10 ug/ml peptide pools in IMDM containing around 4.5% human AB serum and 10 IU/ml IL-2. Half of the culture medium was replaced with fresh IL-2-containing medium on days 3 and 7. After 10 days of culture, CD4+ T cells were isolated by negative selection using the EasySep CD4+ T cell isolation kit. PBMCs were separated from whole blood using Ficoll-Paque Plus gradient centrifugation and then either used fresh or cryopreserved at -140C. In general, triplicate wells were set up for every culture condition.

The library was made by PCR. At the Johns Hopkins FTIC core, DNA from the cultured CD4+ T cells underwent TCR sequencing with the Oncomine TCR Beta short-read assay. Genomic DNA was extracted from the cultured CD4+ T cells with the QIAamp micro DNA kit. Oncomine TCR Beta libraries from cultured CD4+ T cells were pooled with unique dual indexes and sequenced on an Illumina iSeq 100. Regarding the original processing steps: Non-productive sequences were removed, and CDR3s that did not start with C, did not end with F or W, or were shorter than 7 amino acids were discarded. Antigen-specific clonotypes were identified using the MANAFEST web application through comparison of peptide-stimulated wells with reference and other culture wells. An FDR below 0.05, an odds ratio above 5, and a productive frequency above 0.1% in at least two of three replicate wells were required for clones to be considered positive. Clonotypes that were significantly expanded in both SARS-CoV-2 spike wells and at least one common cold coronavirus spike condition were defined as cross-reactive. Using R version 3.6.1, CDR3 homology was evaluated through Levenshtein distances (stringdist) along with unrooted phylogenetic trees (ape). The public reads were reprocessed in TCRdb via fastp at Q25 and MiXCR, keeping in-frame beta chains. Records with the same CDR3 protein are collapsed into one entry carrying the most frequent genes and DNA. These V and J calls derive from TCRdb rather than the authors' analysis. This sample comprises around 17,000 distinct CDR3 sequences, approximately 54% of them detected only once. Less than 8% of the sample belongs to the ten largest clones.

In regard to this clonotype: The antigen this receptor binds is unknown. No base quality information exists; no much larger clone differs at one position.

The sequence was obtained from a human donor who had recovered from COVID-19. Specimen: CD4+ T cells from blood, cultured in vitro. This receptor chain uses TRBV19 and TRBJ1-3, with the D gene not clear enough to name. The nucleotides read TGTGCCAGTAGCCTTAATTCGGACACCATATATTTT. It specifies CASSLNSDTIYF.